A selection of T cell receptor beta chains follows, all from one sample in a study of shared clonotypes between healthy human individuals. The assay was immunoSEQ multiplex PCR, and TCRdb's table has in-frame clones only and misses some. The sample lists hundreds of thousands of clones; around 80% were seen once. The sequenced material came from PBMCs. These receptors all come from a middle-aged woman in good health. Some clones in this sample may be carry-over from other donors' samples. CDR3s include the opening cysteine and the closing phenylalanine or tryptophan. D genes are given only for firm matches. A row's size may be missing; if present it is once, few, many or a size class.

TRBJ2-7 | TRBV9 | many | TRBD2 | TGTGCCAGCAGCGCCGGCCTGGCGGGAGGGATATACGAGCAGTACTTC | CASSAGLAGGIYEQYF
TRBJ1-2 | TRBV28 | - | - | TGTGCCAGCAGCCCCCCGTGGGGCACCGGCTACACCTTC | CASSPPWGTGYTF
TRBJ1-2 | TRBV9 | - | - | TGTGCCAGCAGCGTAGGTCTGGGCACCTATGGCTACACCTTC | CASSVGLGTYGYTF
TRBJ2-5 | TRBV6-1 | - | - | TGTGCCAGCAGTGGACACGGGTTCGGAGAGACCCAGTACTTC | CASSGHGFGETQYF
TRBJ1-4 | TRBV30 | - | - | TGTGCCTGGAGTGTACTAGGGGGAGGTGAAAAACTGTTTTTT | CAWSVLGGGEKLFF
TRBJ1-1 | TRBV30 | few | - | TGTGCCTGGAGTGGCGAGTTCGGACGGAGGAACACTGAAGCTTTCTTT | CAWSGEFGRRNTEAFF
TRBJ2-2 | TRBV5-1 | once | TRBD2 | TGCGCCAGCAGCTTCGGGGGCGGGAGGAGCACCGGGGAGCTGTTTTTT | CASSFGGGRSTGELFF
TRBJ2-7 | TRBV30 | - | - | TGTGCCTGGAGCGCCGGGGGAGAGCAGTACTTC | CAWSAGGEQYF
TRBJ1-3 | TRBV28 | once | - | TGTGCCAGCAGCCTCCGGACATCGGGAAACACCATATATTTT | CASSLRTSGNTIYF
TRBJ2-7 | TRBV14 | many | TRBD1 | TGTGCCAGCAGCCAGCGGACAGGGGACTCCTACGAGCAGTACTTC | CASSQRTGDSYEQYF
TRBJ2-2 | TRBV5-1 | - | - | TGCGCCAGCAGCTGGAGCACCGGGGAGCTGTTTTTT | CASSWSTGELFF
TRBJ1-2 | TRBV7-9 | - | TRBD1 | TGTGCCAGCCAAGGACAGGGGCGCGGCTACACCTTC | CASQGQGRGYTF
TRBJ2-3 | TRBV29-1 | - | - | TGCAGCGTTGGGTCTACCATCTCGGATACGCAGTATTTT | CSVGSTISDTQYF
TRBJ2-1 | TRBV7-3 | - | TRBD2 | TGTGCCAGCAGCCCGGGGGGGTCTAACAATGAGCAGTTCTTC | CASSPGGSNNEQFF
TRBJ1-4 | TRBV15 | - | TRBD1 | TGTGCCACCAGCGCACACAGGGGAGAAACTAATGAAAAACTGTTTTTT | CATSAHRGETNEKLFF
TRBJ2-3 | TRBV4-1 | - | TRBD1 | TGCGCCAGCAGCCGAACAGGGGCGCTTCTCACAGATACGCAGTATTTT | CASSRTGALLTDTQYF
TRBJ2-2 | TRBV5-1 | - | TRBD2 | TGCGCCAGCAGCCAGGGGACGGATTGGACTAGCGGCACCGGGGAGCTGTTTTTT | CASSQGTDWTSGTGELFF
TRBJ2-7 | TRBV6-5 | - | - | TGTGCCAGCAGTTACTCGGGGTCCCACGGCGAGCAGTACTTC | CASSYSGSHGEQYF
TRBJ1-2 | TRBV19 | - | - | TGTGCCAGTAGTATGCAAGGGACCTATGGCTACACCTTC | CASSMQGTYGYTF